Below are 29 T cell receptor beta chains sequenced from a single sample in a study of PD-L1 blockade in urothelial cancer. As to time point: pretreatment peripheral blood. Generated by immunoSEQ multiplex PCR, the TCRdb table keeps only in-frame clones and is missing some. This sample yields tens of thousands of clones, of which around 85% are seen a single time; approximately 15% belongs to the top ten. The sample consisted of PBMCs, taken around atezolizumab (anti-PD-L1) treatment. These TCRs come from a man aged 60 to 75 with urothelial cancer.

The chain joins TRBV21-1 to TRBJ2-3; the table assigns TRBD1, which was not confirmed against the DNA. TRBV21-1 is marked as a pseudogene. The CDR3 is 18 amino acids. This CDR3 is CASSKAPTGDKSTDTQYF. In nucleotides, the CDR3 is TGTGCCAGCAGCAAAGCACCGACAGGGGATAAGAGCACAGATACGCAGTATTTT.

The rearrangement links TRBV2 to TRBJ1-3, with unresolved D. CDR1 and CDR2 (germline): SNHLY, FYNNEI. V dropped 5 bases and J dropped 4 bases, with 9 bases sitting between them. This CDR3 contains 13 residues. CDR3: CASSYGTGNTIYF. The CDR3 DNA follows: TGTGCCAGCAGTTATGGTACAGGAAACACCATATATTTT. Variable domain in full (rest from reference TRBV2 and TRBJ1-3): EPEVTQTPSHQVTQMGQEVILRCVPISNHLYFYWYRQILGQKVEFLVSFYNNEISEKSEIFDDQFSVERPDGSNFTLKIRSTKLEDSAMYFCASSYGTGNTIYFGEGSWLTVV.

The chain uses TRBV6-1 and TRBJ2-2, with 8 nucleotides matching TRBD2. J gave up 5 bases and V 7 bases, and 6 bases lay outside the gene matches. Germline loops: CDR1 MNHNS, CDR2 SASEGT. The CDR3 has 14 amino acids. Here the CDR3 reads CASKLAGITGELFF. CDR3 nucleotide sequence: TGTGCCAGCAAGTTAGCGGGAATTACCGGGGAGCTGTTTTTT.

The chain uses TRBV30 and TRBJ2-7, with 10 nucleotides matching TRBD1. The CDR3 runs 14 residues. CDR1 and CDR2 from the germline V gene are GTSNPN and SVGIG (reference sequence). J was trimmed by 3 bases and V by 3 bases; bases with no gene match: 5. As DNA, the CDR3 is TGTGCCTGGAGCCGGGACAGGGGACGCTACGAGCAGTACTTC. Translating gives CAWSRDRGRYEQYF.

The sample holds a few counts of this clone. The chain recombines TRBV19 with TRBJ1-1; 11 nucleotides agree with TRBD1. Germline V gene sequence: CDR1 LNHDA, CDR2 SQIVND (reference sequence). This CDR3 has 15 residues. Trimming removed 11 bases from V and 3 bases from J; junction bases left unmatched: 11. The CDR3 DNA reads TGTGCCTCATGGTCCAGGACAGGGGGCTACACTGAAGCTTTCTTT. Encoded protein: CASWSRTGGYTEAFF.

In its sample, this clone was seen a few times. The rearrangement uses TRBV4-2 and TRBJ1-1, with D perhaps matching TRBD1 (5 bases). CDR3 length: 15 residues. CDR1 and CDR2 (germline): LGHNA, YNFKEQ. Trimming took 3 bases from V and 1 from J, leaving 12 bases between them. CDR3 sequence (DNA): TGTGCCAGCAGCCAGGCCTTCACAGGGAACACTGAAGCTTTCTTT. It encodes CASSQAFTGNTEAFF.

A single count supports this clone. The rearrangement joins TRBV28 to TRBJ2-4, with D hard to call. CDR3 length equals 13 residues. V lost 7 bases and J 2 bases, leaving 9 bases between the germline ends. Germline V gene sequence: CDR1 MDHEN, CDR2 SYDVKM. Written as DNA, the CDR3 is TGTGCCAGCATCGGTGATACCAAAAACATTCAGTACTTC. This codes for CASIGDTKNIQYF. The full variable domain, completed using reference TRBV28 and TRBJ2-4, is DVKVTQSSRYLVKRTGEKVFLECVQDMDHENMFWYRQDPGLGLRLIYFSYDVKMKEKGDIPEGYSVSREKKERFSLILESASTNQTSMYLCASIGDTKNIQYFGAGTRLSVL.

The V and J genes are TRBV5-1 and TRBJ2-7; weak D call: TRBD2 (6 bases). Germline lookup yields CDR1 SGHRS and CDR2 YFSETQ. The germline V and J ends were trimmed by 2 bases and 0 bases, with 9 bases remaining between them. The CDR3 consists of 14 residues. CDR3 in DNA: TGCGCCAGCAGCTTCTCTAGCGTCTCCTACGAGCAGTACTTC. Encoded protein: CASSFSSVSYEQYF.

The rearrangement joins TRBV7-6 to TRBJ2-2; D is uncertain. The CDR3 has 13 amino acids. Germline V gene data show CDR1 as SGHVS and CDR2 as FNYEAQ. The V end was cut by 2 bases, the J end by 5 bases, with 6 bases between. CDR3 nucleotides: TGTGCCAGCAGCTTAATAGTGACCGGGGAGCTGTTTTTT. Protein product: CASSLIVTGELFF.

CDR3 DNA: TGTGCCAGCAGCTTAGACAGAAACCTCTATGGCTACACCTTC. Protein sequence: CASSLDRNLYGYTF. This sequence joins TRBV7-9 and TRBJ1-2; D not certain. Per germline, CDR1 SEHNR and CDR2 FQNEAQ (reference sequence). V lost 1 base, J lost 4 bases, and 10 bases lay in between. The CDR3 is 14 amino acids.

The CDR3 coding sequence is TGTGCCAGCAGCCCCCACAAACAGACTGAAGCTTTCTTT. Translating it yields CASSPHKQTEAFF. The chain joins TRBV7-8 to TRBJ1-1; D is ambiguous. V was cut by 5 bases and J by 5 bases, with 12 bases left in between. The CDR3 length is 13 residues. Germline V CDR1 and CDR2: SGHVS, FQNEAQ. The full variable domain, completed using reference TRBV7-8 and TRBJ1-1, is GAGVSQSPRYKVAKRGQDVALRCDPISGHVSLFWYQQALGQGPEFLTYFQNEAQLDKSGLPSDRFFAERPEGSVSTLKIQRTQQEDSAVYLCASSPHKQTEAFFGQGTRLTVV.

V and J are TRBV10-3 and TRBJ2-1, with TRBD2 as a possible D gene (6 bases). Germline CDR1 and CDR2: ENHRY and SYGVKD. The CDR3 consists of 12 residues. The ends were cut back, 6 bases at V and 4 bases at J, with 7 bases in the middle. The CDR3 loop is CAIRGGYNEQFF. The CDR3 nucleotides read TGTGCCATCAGGGGGGGATACAATGAGCAGTTCTTC.

The rearrangement uses TRBV14 and TRBJ1-1; a weak D match, TRBD1 (5 bases). Germline V CDR1 and CDR2: SGHDN, FVKESK. The germline V and J ends were trimmed by 2 bases and 4 bases, with 8 bases remaining between them. This CDR3 region has 13 residues. DNA for the CDR3: TGTGCCAGCAGCCAACAGGGTGTCACTGAAGCTTTCTTT. This encodes CASSQQGVTEAFF. Full variable domain (missing parts from reference TRBV14 and TRBJ1-1): EAGVTQFPSHSVIEKGQTVTLRCDPISGHDNLYWYRRVMGKEIKFLLHFVKESKQDESGMPNNRFLAERTGGTYSTLKVQPAELEDSGVYFCASSQQGVTEAFFGQGTRLTVV.

This sequence joins TRBV5-6 and TRBJ1-4; no reliable D call. Germline CDR1 reads SGHDT; CDR2 reads YYEEEE. This CDR3 has 13 amino acids. V was clipped by 1 base and J by 4 bases, with 5 bases between them. This CDR3 reads CASSLMRNEKLFF. As DNA, the CDR3 is TGTGCCAGCAGCTTGATGCGTAATGAAAAACTGTTTTTT.

The chain combines TRBV6-5 with TRBJ1-3; D gene uncertain. The CDR3 contains 15 residues. Trimming removed 0 bases from V and 0 bases from J, with 6 bases in between. From germline, CDR1 is MNHEY and CDR2 SVGAGI. The DNA for the CDR3 is TGTGCCAGCAGTTACTCTGCCAGCTCTGGAAACACCATATATTTT. Translated: CASSYSASSGNTIYF.

The chain combines TRBV6-6 with TRBJ1-6; TRBD1 matches 7 bases. Trimming cost V 11 bases and J 5 bases; bases outside gene matches: 6. This CDR3 comprises 13 residues. Germline V lookup: CDR1 MNHNY, CDR2 SVGAGI (reference sequence). CDR3 DNA: TGTGCCCCCCGGGGACAGAATAATTCACCCCTCCACTTT. Its protein is CAPRGQNNSPLHF.

This chain joins TRBV6-1 and TRBJ1-1; tentative D call: TRBD1 (6 bases). Germline V gene sequence: CDR1 MNHNS, CDR2 SASEGT. V gave up 4 bases and J gave up 4 bases, with 10 bases separating them. CDR3 length: 13 residues. CDR3 amino acids: CASSVEQGTEAFF. The CDR3 DNA reads TGTGCCAGCAGTGTCGAACAGGGCACTGAAGCTTTCTTT.

This clone was detected only once. The genes are TRBV7-2 and TRBJ2-2, with a tentative D call TRBD2 (5 bases). Trimming removed 4 bases from V and 4 bases from J, with 22 bases in between. This CDR3 has 18 residues. Germline loops: CDR1 SGHTA, CDR2 FQGNSA. CDR3: CASSYIFLLRGGTGELFF. DNA of the CDR3: TGTGCCAGCAGCTACATCTTCCTGCTAAGAGGAGGCACCGGGGAGCTGTTTTTT.

J is TRBJ1-1 and V is TRBV7-9; unclear D gene. Germline values: CDR1 SEHNR, CDR2 FQNEAQ (reference sequence). V lost 1 base to trimming and J lost 7 bases, with 7 bases between them. CDR3 length: 12 residues. CDR3 protein: CASSLVGVEAFF. DNA of the CDR3: TGTGCCAGCAGCTTAGTGGGAGTTGAAGCTTTCTTT.

The chain uses TRBV15 and TRBJ1-1, with D possibly being TRBD1 (6 bases). The V gene lost 5 bases and the J gene lost 4 bases, with 17 bases spanning the gap. CDR1 is LNHNV, CDR2 YYDKDF, per germline (reference sequence). The CDR3 is 15 residues long. CDR3 sequence: CATSFEGGGFTEAFF. Here the CDR3 DNA reads TGTGCCACCAGCTTTGAAGGTGGGGGCTTCACTGAAGCTTTCTTT.

The rearrangement links TRBV2 to TRBJ1-2; a weak D match, TRBD1 (6 bases). Trimming removed 6 bases at V and 7 bases at J, with 15 bases between. The length of the CDR3 is 13 residues. In germline, CDR1 is SNHLY, CDR2 FYNNEI. The CDR3 DNA reads as TGTGCCAGCAGAGAACAGGGATCGGGTGGCTACACCTTC. Amino acid sequence: CASREQGSGGYTF.

V usage is TRBV10-1 and J usage is TRBJ2-1; TRBD1 matches 8 bases. The J segment lost 1 base and the V segment lost 3 bases, leaving 2 bases of the junction unmatched. This CDR3 spans 15 amino acids. From germline, CDR1 is WNHNN and CDR2 SYGVQD (reference sequence). The CDR3, as DNA: TGCGCCAGCAGTGAATGGACAGGGTCCTACAATGAGCAGTTCTTC. It codes for CASSEWTGSYNEQFF.

This chain joins TRBV4-1 and TRBJ2-2; 12 bases align to TRBD2. The V gene's germline CDR1 is MGHRA and CDR2 YSYEKL. V shed 2 bases, J shed 5 bases, and the junction held 3 bases outside the gene matches. The CDR3 contains 16 residues. The CDR3 region is CASSQRTSGVTGELFF. CDR3 in DNA: TGCGCCAGCAGCCAAAGGACTAGCGGGGTAACCGGGGAGCTGTTTTTT.

The CDR3 bases are TGTGCCAGCAGCTTAGGGGGGAGCGACGAGCAGTACTTC. This encodes CASSLGGSDEQYF. J is TRBJ2-7 and V is TRBV13; possibly TRBD2 for D (5 bases). CDR1 and CDR2 from the germline V gene are PRHDT and FYEKMQ (reference sequence). Trimming removed 0 bases at V and 5 bases at J, with 8 bases between. The CDR3 is made up of 13 amino acids.

DNA for the CDR3: TGTGCCTGGAGCCTCGGGACAGGGGATCTGGAGCAGTACTTC. Its translation is CAWSLGTGDLEQYF. This chain uses TRBV30 with TRBJ2-7; the match to TRBD1 covers 10 bases. Trimming cost V 3 bases and J 7 bases; bases outside gene matches: 9. Germline V CDR1 and CDR2: GTSNPN, SVGIG (reference sequence). CDR3 length: 14 amino acids.

This sequence joins TRBV7-9 and TRBJ1-4; unclear D gene. In germline, CDR1 is SEHNR, CDR2 FQNEAQ (reference sequence). Deletions cut 5 bases from V and 11 bases from J, with 9 bases between. This CDR3 comprises 11 residues. For the CDR3, the DNA is TGTGCCAGCAGCGACCCCGGGAAACTGTTTTTT. Translating gives CASSDPGKLFF.

This sequence joins TRBV11-3 and TRBJ2-5; perhaps TRBD2 as D (5 bases). Deletions cut 3 bases from V and 5 bases from J, with 13 bases between. The length of the CDR3 is 14 residues. From germline, CDR1 is SGHNT and CDR2 YENEEA. The CDR3 DNA follows: TGTGCCAGCAGCTTTGGGAGACTCATGGAGACCCAGTACTTC. Amino acids: CASSFGRLMETQYF.

The chain employs TRBV11-2 and TRBJ2-7, with D perhaps TRBD2 (6 bases). Germline lookup yields CDR1 SGHAT and CDR2 FQNNGV. Deletions cut 6 bases from V and 1 base from J, with 16 bases between. The CDR3 extends over 15 amino acids. The CDR3 reads CASSDRGGASYEQYF. The CDR3 DNA sequence: TGTGCCAGCAGTGATCGGGGCGGGGCTTCCTACGAGCAGTACTTC.

This clone occurred once. The V gene is TRBV2, the J gene TRBJ2-1, with no clear D. Trimming left V 5 bases short and J 4 bases short, with 9 bases between. Germline CDR1 SNHLY, CDR2 FYNNEI. The CDR3 is 13 residues long. The DNA for the CDR3 is TGTGCCAGCAGTCCGACTGGTTACAATGAGCAGTTCTTC. It codes for CASSPTGYNEQFF.